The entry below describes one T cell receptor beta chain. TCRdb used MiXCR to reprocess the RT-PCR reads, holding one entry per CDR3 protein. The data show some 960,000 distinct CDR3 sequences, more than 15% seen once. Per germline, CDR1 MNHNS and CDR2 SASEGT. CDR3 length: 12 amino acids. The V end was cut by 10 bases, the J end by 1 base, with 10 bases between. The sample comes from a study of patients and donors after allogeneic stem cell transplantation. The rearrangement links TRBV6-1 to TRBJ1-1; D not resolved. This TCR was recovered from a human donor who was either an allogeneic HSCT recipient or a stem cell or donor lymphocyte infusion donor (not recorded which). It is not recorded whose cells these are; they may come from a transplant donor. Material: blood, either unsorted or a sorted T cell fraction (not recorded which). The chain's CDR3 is CATLPQNTEAFF. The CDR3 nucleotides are TGTGCCACCCTCCCCCAGAACACTGAAGCTTTCTTT.